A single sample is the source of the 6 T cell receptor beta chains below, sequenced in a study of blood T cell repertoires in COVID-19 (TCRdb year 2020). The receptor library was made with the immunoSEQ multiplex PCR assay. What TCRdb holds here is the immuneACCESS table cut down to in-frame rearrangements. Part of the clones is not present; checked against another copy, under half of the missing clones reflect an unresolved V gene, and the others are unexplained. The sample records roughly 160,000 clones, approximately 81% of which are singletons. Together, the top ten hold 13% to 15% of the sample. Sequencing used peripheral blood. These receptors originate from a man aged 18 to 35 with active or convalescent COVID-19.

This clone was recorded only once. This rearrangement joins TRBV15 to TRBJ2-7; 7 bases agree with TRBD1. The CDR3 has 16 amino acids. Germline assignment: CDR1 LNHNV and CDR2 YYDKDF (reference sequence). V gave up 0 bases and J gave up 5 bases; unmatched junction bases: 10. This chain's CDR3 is CATSRDMTGRSDEQYF. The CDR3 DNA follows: TGTGCCACCAGCAGAGATATGACAGGGCGATCGGACGAGCAGTACTTC.

The CDR3 loop reads CATSREGGPSYEQYF. The CDR3 nucleotides are TGTGCCACCAGCAGAGAAGGAGGGCCCTCCTACGAGCAGTACTTC. The J gene is TRBJ2-7, the V gene TRBV15, with D tentatively TRBD2 (6 bases). CDR1 and CDR2 (germline): LNHNV, YYDKDF (reference sequence). CDR3 length: 15 residues. Trimming stripped 0 bases from V and 0 bases from J, with 9 bases between. Using reference TRBV15 and TRBJ2-7 for the parts outside the CDR3, the full variable domain is DAMVIQNPRYQVTQFGKPVTLSCSQTLNHNVMYWYQQKSSQAPKLLFHYYDKDFNNEADTPDNFQSRRPNTSFCFLDIRSPGLGDTAMYLCATSREGGPSYEQYFGPGTRLTVT.

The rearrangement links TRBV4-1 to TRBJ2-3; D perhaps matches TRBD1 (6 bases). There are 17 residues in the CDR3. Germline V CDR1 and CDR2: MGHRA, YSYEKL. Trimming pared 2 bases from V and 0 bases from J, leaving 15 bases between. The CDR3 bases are TGCGCCAGCAGCCAACCCACCACAGGGAGTAGCACAGATACGCAGTATTTT. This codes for CASSQPTTGSSTDTQYF.

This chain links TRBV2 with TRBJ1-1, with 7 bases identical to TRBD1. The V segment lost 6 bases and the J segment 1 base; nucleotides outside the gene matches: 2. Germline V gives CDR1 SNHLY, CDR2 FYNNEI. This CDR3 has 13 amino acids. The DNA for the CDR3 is TGTGCCAGCAGCGGGACAGCGAACACTGAAGCTTTCTTT. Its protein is CASSGTANTEAFF.

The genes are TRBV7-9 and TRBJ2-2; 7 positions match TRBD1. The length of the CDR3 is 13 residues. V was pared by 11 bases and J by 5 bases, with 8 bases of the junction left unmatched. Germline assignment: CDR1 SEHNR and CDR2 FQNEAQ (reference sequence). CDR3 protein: CAGEKGATGELFF. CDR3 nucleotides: TGTGCCGGTGAGAAGGGGGCGACCGGGGAGCTGTTTTTT.

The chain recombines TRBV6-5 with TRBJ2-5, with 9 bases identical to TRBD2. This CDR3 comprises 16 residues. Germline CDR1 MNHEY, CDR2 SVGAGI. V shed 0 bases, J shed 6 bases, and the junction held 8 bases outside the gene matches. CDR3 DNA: TGTGCCAGCAGTTACTCGGGTAGCGGGAGCGGGAAGACCCAGTACTTC. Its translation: CASSYSGSGSGKTQYF.